Below, one T cell receptor beta chain is given with its context. PCR involved 60 Vbeta and 13 Jbeta primers. The repertoire was sequenced with immunoSEQ multiplex PCR; TCRdb's copy has only in-frame clones and lacks some. This sample has about 190,000 clones, with roughly 77% found just once. This sample is drawn from a study of cytomegalovirus exposure and HLA in healthy donors. The sequence was obtained from a man aged 40-55 years in good health and CMV-seropositive. Sequenced: PBMCs.

The CDR3 reads CASSPHSPTSGRGTGELFF. CDR3 in DNA: TGTGCCAGCAGCCCCCACTCTCCTACTAGCGGGAGGGGCACCGGGGAGCTGTTTTTT. This rearrangement joins TRBV7-2 to TRBJ2-2; 13 bases fit TRBD2. Trimming removed 5 bases from V and 4 bases from J; junction bases left unmatched: 13. The CDR3 loop spans 19 amino acids. The germline V gene has CDR1 SGHTA and CDR2 FQGNSA.